The rows below give T cell receptor beta chains drawn from one sample of a study of patients and donors after allogeneic stem cell transplantation. One entry per CDR3 protein results from TCRdb running MiXCR on the RT-PCR reads. This sample carries tens of thousands of distinct CDR3 sequences, roughly 15% of them seen once, and the ten largest clones take around 30%. Specimen: blood, either unsorted or a sorted T cell fraction (not recorded which). The receptor set was obtained from a human donor who was either an allogeneic HSCT recipient or a stem cell or donor lymphocyte infusion donor (not recorded which). It is not recorded whose cells these are; they may come from a transplant donor. CDR3s include the opening cysteine and the closing phenylalanine or tryptophan. Each record gives: J gene, clone size, V gene, D gene, CDR3 DNA, CDR3 protein. The D gene is left open where the match is weak. Clone size is not always given. Where it is, it says once, few, many or a class for expanded clones.

j_call: TRBJ2-1
clone_size: -
v_call: TRBV7-3
d_call: -
cdr3_nt: TGTGCCAGCAGCTGGGGGAGGCCCGGGTACAATGAGCAGTTCTTC
cdr3_aa: CASSWGRPGYNEQFF

j_call: TRBJ2-7
clone_size: -
v_call: TRBV3-1
d_call: -
cdr3_nt: TGTGCCAGCAGCCCACAGAGGGGTAGCGGAACCTCCTACGAGCAGTACTTC
cdr3_aa: CASSPQRGSGTSYEQYF

j_call: TRBJ2-7
clone_size: -
v_call: TRBV29-1
d_call: -
cdr3_nt: TGCAGCGTACCCGCAACTGGGCGGAAGATCTACGAGCAGTACTTC
cdr3_aa: CSVPATGRKIYEQYF

j_call: TRBJ1-1
clone_size: many
v_call: TRBV4-1
d_call: TRBD1
cdr3_nt: TGCGCCAGCAGCCAAGGATGGGGAGGACAGGTCCTTGGAATGAACACTGAAGCTTTCTTT
cdr3_aa: CASSQGWGGQVLGMNTEAFF

j_call: TRBJ2-5
clone_size: -
v_call: TRBV7-8
d_call: TRBD1
cdr3_nt: TGTGCCAGCAGCTCAGGCTCAGGGGGCGTCGAGACCCAGTACTTC
cdr3_aa: CASSSGSGGVETQYF

j_call: TRBJ2-1
clone_size: few
v_call: TRBV5-1
d_call: -
cdr3_nt: TGCGCCAGCAGCTTTGATAGGGAGCAGTTCTTC
cdr3_aa: CASSFDREQFF

j_call: TRBJ2-3
clone_size: -
v_call: TRBV24-1
d_call: TRBD1
cdr3_nt: TGTGCCACCAGTGATCCGGACAGGAATACGCAGTATTTT
cdr3_aa: CATSDPDRNTQYF

j_call: TRBJ2-2
clone_size: few
v_call: TRBV12-3/TRBV12-4
d_call: -
cdr3_nt: TGTGCCAGCAGTTTCCCAGCGGGGACACCGGGCCACGGGGAGCTGTTTTTT
cdr3_aa: CASSFPAGTPGHGELFF

j_call: TRBJ2-1
clone_size: -
v_call: TRBV7-9
d_call: TRBD2
cdr3_nt: TGTGCCAGCAGCTTAACCGTACTAGCGGGACGGGACAATGAGCAGTTCTTC
cdr3_aa: CASSLTVLAGRDNEQFF

j_call: TRBJ1-1
clone_size: -
v_call: TRBV5-6
d_call: -
cdr3_nt: TGTGCCAGCAGCTTTGACAGCGGGTCACCCACTGAAGCTTTCTTT
cdr3_aa: CASSFDSGSPTEAFF

j_call: TRBJ2-2
clone_size: few
v_call: TRBV7-2
d_call: -
cdr3_nt: TGTGCCAGCAGCTTCGGGACCGTTTACACCGGGGAGCTGTTTTTT
cdr3_aa: CASSFGTVYTGELFF

j_call: TRBJ2-7
clone_size: -
v_call: TRBV20-1
d_call: -
cdr3_nt: TGCAGTGGCCTACCATCCAGGGGCTCCTACGAGCAGTACTTC
cdr3_aa: CSGLPSRGSYEQYF

j_call: TRBJ2-5
clone_size: -
v_call: TRBV18
d_call: TRBD1
cdr3_nt: TGTGCCAGCTCACCATCGACAGGGATGGAAGAGACCCAGTACTTC
cdr3_aa: CASSPSTGMEETQYF

j_call: TRBJ2-1
clone_size: -
v_call: TRBV7-2
d_call: TRBD2
cdr3_nt: TGTGCCAGCAGCCGTAGCGGGAGGCGTTCCTACAATGAGCAGTTCTTC
cdr3_aa: CASSRSGRRSYNEQFF

j_call: TRBJ2-1
clone_size: -
v_call: TRBV6-4
d_call: -
cdr3_nt: TGTGCCAGCAGTGGCGAACAGAGCTACAATGAGCAGTTCTTC
cdr3_aa: CASSGEQSYNEQFF

j_call: TRBJ2-7
clone_size: many
v_call: TRBV27
d_call: TRBD2
cdr3_nt: TGTGCCAGCAGTGGTTGGGCGGGAGCGGAAGGCTACGAGCAGTACTTC
cdr3_aa: CASSGWAGAEGYEQYF

j_call: TRBJ2-3
clone_size: -
v_call: TRBV7-2
d_call: -
cdr3_nt: TGTGCCAGCAGCTTAATGAGCGGGCGGCGAAGGTCAGATACGCAGTATTTT
cdr3_aa: CASSLMSGRRRSDTQYF

j_call: TRBJ1-1
clone_size: many
v_call: TRBV5-1
d_call: -
cdr3_nt: TGCGCCAGCAGCTTGGCGGGCTCGACAGTCAACACTGAAGCTTTCTTT
cdr3_aa: CASSLAGSTVNTEAFF

j_call: TRBJ1-2
clone_size: few
v_call: TRBV12-3/TRBV12-4
d_call: -
cdr3_nt: TGTGCCAGCAGCCAAACCACAGCCTATGGCTACACCTTC
cdr3_aa: CASSQTTAYGYTF

j_call: TRBJ2-3
clone_size: few
v_call: TRBV11-2
d_call: -
cdr3_nt: TGTGCCAGCAGCATTGGACTAACTGATACGCAGTATTTT
cdr3_aa: CASSIGLTDTQYF

j_call: TRBJ2-1
clone_size: few
v_call: TRBV20-1
d_call: -
cdr3_nt: TGCAGTGCTAGAGATTTCCTGCGGGGATCGACGGGAGTGGGGTATGAGCAGTTCTTC
cdr3_aa: CSARDFLRGSTGVGYEQFF

j_call: TRBJ2-1
clone_size: -
v_call: TRBV18
d_call: -
cdr3_nt: TGTGCCAGCTCATCCGGGGACTCAACCAATGAGCAGTTCTTC
cdr3_aa: CASSSGDSTNEQFF

j_call: TRBJ2-2
clone_size: -
v_call: TRBV20-1
d_call: TRBD1
cdr3_nt: TGCAGTGCTAGAGATTATCGGCAGGGGGCATCCTCCGGGGAGCTGTTTTTT
cdr3_aa: CSARDYRQGASSGELFF

j_call: TRBJ2-1
clone_size: -
v_call: TRBV6-5
d_call: TRBD1
cdr3_nt: TGTGCCAGCAGTAGACAGGGGGGAAATGAGCAGTTCTTC
cdr3_aa: CASSRQGGNEQFF

j_call: TRBJ2-7
clone_size: -
v_call: TRBV19
d_call: -
cdr3_nt: TGTGCCAGTAGTATAGATCTCGGCAGCATGAGCTCCTACGAGCAGTACTTC
cdr3_aa: CASSIDLGSMSSYEQYF

j_call: TRBJ2-7
clone_size: few
v_call: TRBV6-5
d_call: TRBD1
cdr3_nt: TGTGCCACTCTTGGAGACAGGGTATCCTACGAGCAGTACTTC
cdr3_aa: CATLGDRVSYEQYF

j_call: TRBJ1-4
clone_size: few
v_call: TRBV5-6
d_call: -
cdr3_nt: TGTGCCAGCAGCTTTACTGGGAATAATGAAAAACTGTTTTTT
cdr3_aa: CASSFTGNNEKLFF

j_call: TRBJ2-1
clone_size: few
v_call: TRBV20-1
d_call: TRBD2
cdr3_nt: TGCAGTGCTAGAGGAGGGCTAGCGGGAGGTTGGAGGTGGAACAATGAGCAGTTCTTC
cdr3_aa: CSARGGLAGGWRWNNEQFF

j_call: TRBJ2-1
clone_size: few
v_call: TRBV27
d_call: TRBD2
cdr3_nt: TGTGCCAGCAGTGTACTAGCGGGAGTTACGGATGAGCAGTTCTTC
cdr3_aa: CASSVLAGVTDEQFF

j_call: TRBJ2-7
clone_size: -
v_call: TRBV10-2
d_call: -
cdr3_nt: TGCGCCAGCAGTGAGTCGGGGGGACGGTTATACGAGCAGTACTTC
cdr3_aa: CASSESGGRLYEQYF